This T cell receptor (beta chain) was obtained from a study of blood T cells in healthy people across ages. Study-level findings and limits: Diversity figures derived from one million T cells were judged to underestimate the true value.

The second PCR ran about 6 to 12 cycles with a sample-barcoded 5' primer and J-beta primers. Each cDNA molecule was tagged by a template-switch adaptor with 12 random nucleotides. Each single sample gave us at least 2.5 million CDR3-containing paired-end reads. TCRdb ran MiXCR on the 5' RACE reads and lists one entry per CDR3 protein. The sample consists of some 780,000 distinct CDR3 sequences, about 56% of them appearing once. Remarks on this clonotype: Its antigen is unidentified.

The receptor was derived from a man in his forties in good health. The sequenced sample was blood.

The CDR3 spells CASRSTGGWQYF. DNA for the CDR3: TGTGCCAGCAGGTCCACAGGGGGCTGGCAGTACTTC. V usage is TRBV11-2 and J usage is TRBJ2-7, with 9 bases lining up with TRBD1. Germline CDR1 is SGHAT and CDR2 is FQNNGV. The ends lost 6 bases at V and 9 bases at J; junction bases unmatched: 6. CDR3 length: 12 residues. Drawing the rest from reference TRBV11-2 and TRBJ2-7, the complete variable domain is EAGVAQSPRYKIIEKRQSVAFWCNPISGHATLYWYQQILGQGPKLLIQFQNNGVVDDSQLPKDRFSAERLKGVDSTLKIQPAKLEDSAVYLCASRSTGGWQYFGPGTRLTVT.